This TCR beta chain was captured by sequencing in a study of cytomegalovirus exposure and HLA in healthy donors. Everyone who donated was a healthy bone marrow donor. While unrecorded immune exposures were likely, the donors were nominally healthy when sampled. PCR amplification relied on 60 Vbeta primers (plus 13 Jbeta primers). Measured with immunoSEQ multiplex PCR; TCRdb has only the in-frame clones, and not every one. Counted here are approximately 200,000 clones, around 85% occurring once; the ten biggest clones make up about 2%. The germline CDR1 and CDR2 sequences are MNHEY and SVGAGI. Trimming removed 6 bases from V and 0 bases from J; junction bases left unmatched: 4. The CDR3 runs 15 residues.

The genes are TRBV6-5 and TRBJ2-2; TRBD1 agrees at 7 bases. This TCR was sampled from a woman aged 45 to 65 in good health and CMV-seronegative. Sequencing was done on a sample of PBMCs. The CDR3 DNA sequence: TGTGCCAGCAGCCCAGACAGGGCGAACACCGGGGAGCTGTTTTTT. Its translation is CASSPDRANTGELFF.